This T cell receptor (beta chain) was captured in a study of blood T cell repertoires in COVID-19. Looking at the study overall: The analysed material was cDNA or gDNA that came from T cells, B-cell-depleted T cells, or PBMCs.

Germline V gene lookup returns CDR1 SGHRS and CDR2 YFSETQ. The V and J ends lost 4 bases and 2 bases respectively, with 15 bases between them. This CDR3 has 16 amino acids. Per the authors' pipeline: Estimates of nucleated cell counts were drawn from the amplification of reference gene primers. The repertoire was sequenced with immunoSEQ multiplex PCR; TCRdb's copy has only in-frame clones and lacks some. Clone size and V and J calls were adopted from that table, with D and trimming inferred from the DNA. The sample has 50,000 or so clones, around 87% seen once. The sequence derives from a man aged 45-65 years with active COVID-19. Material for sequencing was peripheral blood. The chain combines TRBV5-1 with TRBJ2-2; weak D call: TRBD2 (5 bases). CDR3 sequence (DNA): TGCGCCAGCAGCAGGAGCGCCGGGGTAAACACCGGGGAGCTGTTTTTT. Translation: CASSRSAGVNTGELFF.